This T cell receptor (beta chain) was captured by sequencing in a study of blood T cell repertoires in COVID-19. Germline V gene sequence: CDR1 SNHLY, CDR2 FYNNEI. The CDR3 covers 15 residues. With V trimmed by 1 base and J by 4 bases, 4 bases remained unmatched. Assay used: immunoSEQ multiplex PCR; TCRdb lists only in-frame clones, some missing. This table has approximately 250,000 clones, approximately 86% appearing once. Sequenced input: peripheral blood. The chain carries TRBV2 and TRBJ1-3, with 7 bases lining up with TRBD1. The sequence came from a man aged 18 to 30 with active or convalescent COVID-19. The CDR3 DNA follows: TGTGCCAGCAGTGAAGTTTCAGGGGGAGGAAACACCATATATTTT. As protein: CASSEVSGGGNTIYF.